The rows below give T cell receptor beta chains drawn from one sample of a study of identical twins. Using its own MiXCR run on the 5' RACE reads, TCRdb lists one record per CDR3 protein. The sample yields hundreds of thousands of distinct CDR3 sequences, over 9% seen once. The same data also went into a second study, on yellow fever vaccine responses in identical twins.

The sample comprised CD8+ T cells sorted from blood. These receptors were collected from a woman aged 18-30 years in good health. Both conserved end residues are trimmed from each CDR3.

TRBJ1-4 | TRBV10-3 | AISESRDSHTEKLF
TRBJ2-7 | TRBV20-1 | SAWTSGSAEQY
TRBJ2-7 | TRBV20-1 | SAEGQTAYEQY
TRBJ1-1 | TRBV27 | ASADGGPYTEAF
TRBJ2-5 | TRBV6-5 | ASSFAGGPQETQY
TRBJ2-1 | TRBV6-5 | ASSYSQGDEQF
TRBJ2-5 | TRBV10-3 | AISAPQETQY
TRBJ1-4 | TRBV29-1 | SVEEGYDEKLF
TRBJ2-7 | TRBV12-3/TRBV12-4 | ASSSPGTGFNEQY
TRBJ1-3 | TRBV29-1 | SVESFAENTIY
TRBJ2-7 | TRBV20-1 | SAGPGPAYEQY
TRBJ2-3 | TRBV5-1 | ASSLEAVWGSTDTQY
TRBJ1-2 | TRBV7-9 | ASSSPTASKGYGYT
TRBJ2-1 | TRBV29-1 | SVEDSNEQF
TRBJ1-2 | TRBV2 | ASMRTNYGYT
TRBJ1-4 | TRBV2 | ASKLRGGDEKLF
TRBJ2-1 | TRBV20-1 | SAPAGGGYNEQF
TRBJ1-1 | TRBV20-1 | SAPSIQGPSAVNTEAF
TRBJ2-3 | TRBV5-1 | ASKISVGRDTQY
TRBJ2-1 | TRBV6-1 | ASSHGQGEQF